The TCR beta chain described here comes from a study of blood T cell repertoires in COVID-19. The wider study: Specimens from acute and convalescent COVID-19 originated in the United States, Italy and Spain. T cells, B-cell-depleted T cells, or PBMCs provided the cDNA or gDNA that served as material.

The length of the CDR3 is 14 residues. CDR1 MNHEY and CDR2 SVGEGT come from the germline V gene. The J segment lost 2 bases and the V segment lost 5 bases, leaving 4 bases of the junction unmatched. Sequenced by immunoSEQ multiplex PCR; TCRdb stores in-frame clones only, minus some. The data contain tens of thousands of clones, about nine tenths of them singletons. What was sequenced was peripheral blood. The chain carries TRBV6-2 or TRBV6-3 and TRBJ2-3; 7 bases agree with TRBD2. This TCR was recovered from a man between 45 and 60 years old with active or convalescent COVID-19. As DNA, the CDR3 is TGTGCCAGCAGTCGCGGGGGACCCACAGATACGCAGTATTTT. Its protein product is CASSRGGPTDTQYF.